What follows are 3 T cell receptor beta chains derived from one specimen sequenced in a study of brain metastases from non-small cell lung cancer. Only in-frame clones appear in the TCRdb table, and some are missing; sequencing was by immunoSEQ multiplex PCR. In the table there are roughly 3,000 clones, around 76% of which are singletons. Sequences were obtained from primary lung tumor tissue. These receptors originate from a donor over 35 with non-small cell lung cancer.

The genes are TRBV18 and TRBJ2-1; TRBD1 matches at 9 bases. Unmatched junction bases numbered 3, after V lost 2 bases and J lost 4 bases. The CDR3 is 15 amino acids. CDR1 is KGHSH and CDR2 is LQKENI in the germline V gene. Written as DNA, the CDR3 is TGTGCCAGCTCACCAGAGACAGGGGGGTACAATGAGCAGTTCTTC. Translation gives CASSPETGGYNEQFF.

The rearrangement links TRBV11-3 to TRBJ1-1, with D hard to call. The CDR3 spans 14 residues. The ends were cut back, 2 bases at V and 2 bases at J, with 9 bases in the middle. Germline CDR1 SGHNT, CDR2 YENEEA. CDR3: CASSLMGDNTEAFF. DNA for the CDR3: TGTGCCAGCAGCTTAATGGGAGATAACACTGAAGCTTTCTTT.

The sample holds a few counts of this clone. The chain links TRBV6-5 to TRBJ1-5, with 7 bases lining up with TRBD1. This CDR3 has 14 residues. Per the germline V gene, CDR1 is MNHEY and CDR2 is SVGAGI. J gave up 3 bases and V 8 bases, and 7 bases lay outside the gene matches. CDR3 in DNA: TGTGCCAGCCGTCGGACAGGAGACAATCAGCCCCAGCATTTT. It yields the protein CASRRTGDNQPQHF.